The source of this T cell receptor beta chain is a study of vaccination and CD4 T cells after COVID-19. Regarding the study as a whole: There was no significant change from about 22 to 38 median reactive clonotypes. Spike mono-reactive status applied to 304 of 307 vaccine-specific clones in convalescent patients.

Sequencing of the DNA from cultured CD4+ T cells was carried out with the Oncomine TCR Beta short-read assay. TCRdb ran MiXCR on the PCR reads and lists one entry per CDR3 protein. The sample has 10,000 to 15,000 distinct CDR3 sequences, 50% seen once. Treatment of the sample: approximately 11-day PBMC culture with coronavirus spike peptide pools or control peptides (ViraFEST assay). In the ViraFEST assay, peptide-pool expansion preceded TCR sequencing of expanded clonotypes. V lost 7 bases, J lost 5 bases, and 10 bases lay in between. The CDR3 totals 12 residues. Note on this clonotype: Its cognate antigen is unknown.

The receptor comes from a human donor who had recovered from COVID-19. Sequencing was done on a sample of CD4+ T cells from blood, cultured in vitro. The V call is TRBV12-3 or TRBV12-4, the J call TRBJ2-3; D gene uncertain. The CDR3 sequence is CASTLGLDTQYF. The CDR3 nucleotides read TGTGCCAGCACCCTTGGGCTAGATACGCAGTATTTT.